This TCR beta chain was recorded in a study of cytotoxic CD8 clonotypes in ibrutinib-treated CLL. Study as a whole: The cohort had some 10 relapsed/refractory and over 14 treatment-naive patients, 17 to 18 IGHV unmutated.

Whole-study results and caveats: Lymph node repertoires were not studied, and sampling times were unmatched. The study found clonality rose at ibrutinib response, then fell toward baseline at progression.

Libraries were prepared by immunoSEQ multiplex PCR; TCRdb keeps only in-frame clonotypes and omits some of them. In the table there are about 300,000 clones, 76% of which are singletons. The V and J ends lost 7 bases and 4 bases, in that order; junction bases with no gene match: 4. The CDR3 sequence is 13 residues long. CDR1 SNHLY and CDR2 FYNNEI come from the germline V gene. Regarding this clone: Antigen unknown.

V is TRBV2 and J is TRBJ2-1, with 7 bases that match TRBD1. The clonotype was recovered from a human donor with chronic lymphocytic leukemia. The sequencing used PBMCs, collected at disease progression, from a patient treated with ibrutinib. CDR3 residues: CASTQGHYNEQFF. Here the CDR3 DNA reads TGTGCCAGCACACAGGGGCATTACAATGAGCAGTTCTTC.